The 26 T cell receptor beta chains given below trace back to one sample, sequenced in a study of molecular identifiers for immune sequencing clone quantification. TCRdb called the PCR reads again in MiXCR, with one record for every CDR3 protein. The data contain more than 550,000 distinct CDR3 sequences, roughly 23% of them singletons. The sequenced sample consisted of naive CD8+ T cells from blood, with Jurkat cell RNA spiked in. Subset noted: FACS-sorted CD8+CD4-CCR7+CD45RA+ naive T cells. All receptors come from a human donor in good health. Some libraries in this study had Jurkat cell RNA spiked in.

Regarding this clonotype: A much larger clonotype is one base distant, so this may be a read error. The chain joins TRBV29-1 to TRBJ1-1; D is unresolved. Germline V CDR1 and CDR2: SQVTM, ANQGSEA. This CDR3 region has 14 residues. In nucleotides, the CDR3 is TGCGGCGTAACCCGGGAGAGGATGAACACTGAAGCTTTCTTT. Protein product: CGVTRERMNTEAFF. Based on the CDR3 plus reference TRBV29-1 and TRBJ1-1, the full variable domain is SAVISQKPSRDICQRGTSLTIQCQVDSQVTMMFWYRQQPGQSLTLIATANQGSEATYESGFVIDKFPISRPNLTFSTLTVSNMSPEDSSIYLCGVTRERMNTEAFFGQGTRLTVV.

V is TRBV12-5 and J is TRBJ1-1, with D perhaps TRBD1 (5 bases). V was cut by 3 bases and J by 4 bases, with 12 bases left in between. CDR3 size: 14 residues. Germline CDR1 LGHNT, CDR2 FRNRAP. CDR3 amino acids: CASGFEGLGTEAFF. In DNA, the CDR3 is TGTGCTAGTGGTTTCGAGGGGTTGGGCACTGAAGCTTTCTTT.

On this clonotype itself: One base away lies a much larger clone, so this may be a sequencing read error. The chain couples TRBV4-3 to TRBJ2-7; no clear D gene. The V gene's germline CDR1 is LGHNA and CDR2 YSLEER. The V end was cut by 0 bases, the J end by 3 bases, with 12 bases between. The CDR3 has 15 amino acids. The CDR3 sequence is CASSQEAGFVYEQYF. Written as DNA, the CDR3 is TGCGCCAGCAGCCAAGAAGCTGGCTTCGTCTACGAGCAGTACTTC.

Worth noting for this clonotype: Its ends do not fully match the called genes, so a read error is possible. CDR3: CASSPGTYYGQYF. The CDR3 DNA sequence: TGTGCCAGCAGCCCAGGGACTTACTACGGGCAGTACTTC. The chain couples TRBV7-9 to TRBJ2-7, with D perhaps matching TRBD2 (6 bases). The germline V gene encodes CDR1 SEHNR and CDR2 FQNEAQ (reference sequence). The CDR3 loop spans 13 amino acids.

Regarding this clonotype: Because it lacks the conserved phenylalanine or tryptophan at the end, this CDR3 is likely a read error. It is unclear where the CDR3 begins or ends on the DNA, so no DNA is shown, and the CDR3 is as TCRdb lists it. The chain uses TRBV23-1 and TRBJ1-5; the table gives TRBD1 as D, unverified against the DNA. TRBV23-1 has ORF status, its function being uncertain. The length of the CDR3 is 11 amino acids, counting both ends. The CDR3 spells CASSQTFRECV.

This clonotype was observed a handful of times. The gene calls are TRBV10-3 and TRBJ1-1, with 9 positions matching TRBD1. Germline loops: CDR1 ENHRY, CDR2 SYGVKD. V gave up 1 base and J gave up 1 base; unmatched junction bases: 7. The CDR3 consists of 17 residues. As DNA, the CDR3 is TGTGCCATCAGTGAGTTTTTTGGGACAGGGCCGAACACTGAAGCTTTCTTT. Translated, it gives CAISEFFGTGPNTEAFF.

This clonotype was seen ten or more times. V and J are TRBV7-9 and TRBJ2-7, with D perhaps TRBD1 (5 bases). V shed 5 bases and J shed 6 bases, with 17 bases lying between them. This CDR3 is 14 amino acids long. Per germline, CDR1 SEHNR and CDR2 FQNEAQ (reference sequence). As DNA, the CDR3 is TGTGCCAGCAGCCCACCCGAAGGGGAAGGCGAGCAGTACTTC. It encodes CASSPPEGEGEQYF.

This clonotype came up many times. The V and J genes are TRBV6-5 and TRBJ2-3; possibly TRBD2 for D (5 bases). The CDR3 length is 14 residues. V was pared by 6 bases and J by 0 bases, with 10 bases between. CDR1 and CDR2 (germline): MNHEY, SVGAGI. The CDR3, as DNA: TGTGCCAGCAGCTCGGGGTTTAGCACAGATACGCAGTATTTT. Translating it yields CASSSGFSTDTQYF.

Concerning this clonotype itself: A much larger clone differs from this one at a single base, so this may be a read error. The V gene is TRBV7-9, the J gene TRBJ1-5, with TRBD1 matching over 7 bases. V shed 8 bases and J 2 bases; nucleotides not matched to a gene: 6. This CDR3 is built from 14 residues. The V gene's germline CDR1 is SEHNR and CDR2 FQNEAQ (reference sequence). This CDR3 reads CASATGVGNQPQHF. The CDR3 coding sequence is TGTGCCAGCGCTACAGGGGTCGGCAATCAGCCCCAGCATTTT.

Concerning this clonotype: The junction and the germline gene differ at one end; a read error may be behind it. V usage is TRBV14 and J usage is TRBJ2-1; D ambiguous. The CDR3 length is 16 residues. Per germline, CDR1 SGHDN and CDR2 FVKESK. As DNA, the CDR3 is TGTGCCAGCAGCCAATACTACACGAGCTCCTACGATGAGCAGTTCTTC. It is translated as CASSQYYTSSYDEQFF.

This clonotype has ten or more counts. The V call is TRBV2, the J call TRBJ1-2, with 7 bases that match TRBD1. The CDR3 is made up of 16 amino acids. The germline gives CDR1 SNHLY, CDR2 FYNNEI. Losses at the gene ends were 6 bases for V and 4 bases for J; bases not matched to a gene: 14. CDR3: CASRTALSGTVYGYTF. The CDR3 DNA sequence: TGTGCCAGCAGAACTGCCCTGAGCGGGACAGTCTATGGCTACACCTTC.

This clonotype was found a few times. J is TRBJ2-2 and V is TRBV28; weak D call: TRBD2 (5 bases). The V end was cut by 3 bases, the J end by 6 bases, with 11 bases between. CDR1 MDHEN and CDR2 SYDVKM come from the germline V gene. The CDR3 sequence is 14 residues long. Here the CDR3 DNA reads TGTGCCAGCAGTTTTAGAAGAGGGTCCGGGGAGCTGTTTTTT. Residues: CASSFRRGSGELFF.

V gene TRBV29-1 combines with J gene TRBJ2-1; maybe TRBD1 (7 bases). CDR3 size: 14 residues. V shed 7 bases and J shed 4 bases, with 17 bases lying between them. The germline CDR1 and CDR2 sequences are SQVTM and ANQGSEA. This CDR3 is CSAPGGTAYNEQFF. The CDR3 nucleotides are TGCAGCGCCCCTGGGGGGACAGCATACAATGAGCAGTTCTTC.

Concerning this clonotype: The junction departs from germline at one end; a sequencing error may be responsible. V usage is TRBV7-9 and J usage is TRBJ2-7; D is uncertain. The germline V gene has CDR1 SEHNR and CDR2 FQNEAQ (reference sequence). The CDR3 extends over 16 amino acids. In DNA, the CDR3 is TGTGCCAGCAGCTTAGCGTCTGGATCGACTTCCTGCGAGCAGTACTTC. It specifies CASSLASGSTSCEQYF.

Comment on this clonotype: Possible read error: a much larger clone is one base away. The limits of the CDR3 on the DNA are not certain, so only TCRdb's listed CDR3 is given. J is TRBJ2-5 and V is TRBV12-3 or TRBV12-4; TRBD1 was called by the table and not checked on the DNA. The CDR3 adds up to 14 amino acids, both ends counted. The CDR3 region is CASSSSDTQETRYF.

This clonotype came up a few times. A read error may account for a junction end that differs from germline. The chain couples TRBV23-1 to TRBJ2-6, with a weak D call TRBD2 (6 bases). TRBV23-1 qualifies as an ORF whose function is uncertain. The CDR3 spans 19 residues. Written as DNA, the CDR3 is TGCGCCAGCAGTCAATCGTGGCAGGAGGGGAAAACTGGGGCCAACGTCCTGAGTTTC. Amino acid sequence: CASSQSWQEGKTGANVLSF.

DNA for the CDR3: TGTGCCAGCAGTCCCGAGGACAGGGCGGATTCACCCCTCCACTTT. It yields the protein CASSPEDRADSPLHF. J is TRBJ1-6 and V is TRBV28; 8 bases align to TRBD1. Germline lookup yields CDR1 MDHEN and CDR2 SYDVKM. There are 15 residues in the CDR3. After removal of 5 bases from V and 8 bases from J, the junction contained 8 bases not matched to a gene. Using reference TRBV28 and TRBJ1-6 for the parts outside the CDR3, the full variable domain is DVKVTQSSRYLVKRTGEKVFLECVQDMDHENMFWYRQDPGLGLRLIYFSYDVKMKEKGDIPEGYSVSREKKERFSLILESASTNQTSMYLCASSPEDRADSPLHFGNGTRLTVT.

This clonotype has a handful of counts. The CDR3 reads CASSLGAGGTMDEQYF. The CDR3 DNA reads TGTGCCAGCAGCTTAGGGGCCGGGGGGACAATGGACGAGCAGTACTTC. V gene TRBV11-3 combines with J gene TRBJ2-7, with a weak D call TRBD2 (7 bases). Between the trimmed V and J ends, which lost 1 base and 5 bases, there was a span of 18 bases. CDR1 and CDR2 (germline): SGHNT, YENEEA. The CDR3 runs to 16 residues.

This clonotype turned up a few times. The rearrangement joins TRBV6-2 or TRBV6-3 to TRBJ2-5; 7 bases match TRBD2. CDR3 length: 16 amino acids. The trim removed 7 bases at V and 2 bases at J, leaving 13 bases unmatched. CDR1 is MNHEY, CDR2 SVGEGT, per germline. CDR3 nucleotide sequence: TGTGCCAGCACCCGACTGGCTAGCGGCTTACAAGAGACCCAGTACTTC. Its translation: CASTRLASGLQETQYF.

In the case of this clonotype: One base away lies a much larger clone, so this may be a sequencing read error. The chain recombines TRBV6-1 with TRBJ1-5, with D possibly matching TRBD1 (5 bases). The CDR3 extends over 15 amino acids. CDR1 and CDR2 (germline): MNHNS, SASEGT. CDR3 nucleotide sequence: TGTGCCAGCAGTGAATCAGGGAGAAGGGATCAGCCCGAGCATTTT. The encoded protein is CASSESGRRDQPEHF.

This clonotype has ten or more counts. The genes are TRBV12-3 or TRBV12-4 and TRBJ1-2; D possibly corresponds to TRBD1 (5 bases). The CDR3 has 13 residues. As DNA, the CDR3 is TGTGCTACTCCCGAGGGGAACCGACGCGGCTACACCTTC. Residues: CATPEGNRRGYTF.

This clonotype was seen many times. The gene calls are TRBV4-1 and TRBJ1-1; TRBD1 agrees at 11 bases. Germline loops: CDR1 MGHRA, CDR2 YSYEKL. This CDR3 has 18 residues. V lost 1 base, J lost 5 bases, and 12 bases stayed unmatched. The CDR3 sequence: CASSQGVRTGGSGTEAFF. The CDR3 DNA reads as TGCGCCAGCAGCCAAGGGGTCCGGACAGGGGGCTCGGGAACTGAAGCTTTCTTT.

CDR3 sequence reads: CASSVDQCPYGYTF. Here the CDR3 DNA reads TGTGCCAGCAGCGTAGATCAGTGCCCCTATGGCTACACCTTC. This chain uses TRBV9 with TRBJ1-2; D not certain. There are 14 residues in the CDR3. Trimming took 0 bases from V and 4 from J, leaving 10 bases between them. Germline V gene data show CDR1 as SGDLS and CDR2 as YYNGEE.

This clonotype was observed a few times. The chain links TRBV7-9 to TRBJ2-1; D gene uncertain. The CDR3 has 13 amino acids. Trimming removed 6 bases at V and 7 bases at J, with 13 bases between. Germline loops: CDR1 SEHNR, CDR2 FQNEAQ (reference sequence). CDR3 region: CASRPLSGNEQFF. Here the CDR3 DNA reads TGTGCCAGCAGACCACTCTCAGGAAATGAGCAGTTCTTC. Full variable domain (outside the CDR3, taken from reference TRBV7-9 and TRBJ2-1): DTGVSQNPRHKITKRGQNVTFRCDPISEHNRLYWYRQTLGQGPEFLTYFQNEAQLEKSRLLSDRFSAERPKGSFSTLEIQRTEQGDSAMYLCASRPLSGNEQFFGPGTRLTVL.

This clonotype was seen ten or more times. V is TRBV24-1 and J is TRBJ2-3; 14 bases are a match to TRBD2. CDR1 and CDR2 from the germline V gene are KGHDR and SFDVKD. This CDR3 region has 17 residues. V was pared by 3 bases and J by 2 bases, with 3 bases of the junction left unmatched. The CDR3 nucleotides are TGTGCCACCAGTGATGGACTAGCGGGGGGCTACACAGATACGCAGTATTTT. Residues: CATSDGLAGGYTDTQYF.

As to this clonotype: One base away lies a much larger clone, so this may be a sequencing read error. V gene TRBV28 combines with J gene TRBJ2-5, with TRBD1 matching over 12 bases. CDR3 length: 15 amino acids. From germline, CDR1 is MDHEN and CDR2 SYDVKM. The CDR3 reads CASSPGTGGQGTQYF. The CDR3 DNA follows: TGTGCCAGCAGTCCCGGGACAGGGGGCCAAGGGACCCAGTACTTC.